This T cell receptor (beta chain) comes out of a study of T cells after yellow fever vaccination (dated by TCRdb to the late 2010s). Study-level background: The SMART-Seq v4 Ultra Low Input RNA kit was used to prepare libraries from fractions with low cell numbers. To track T-cell clones before and after primary and booster YFV17D yellow fever vaccination, bulk TCR alpha and beta repertoires were sequenced longitudinally. Two healthy male donors made up the cohort, one aged 18 to 30 years and the other aged 30 to 40 years. Blood was drawn at multiple timepoints before and after primary and secondary immunization, with bulk PBMC replicates and cell subsets isolated. The paper as a whole reports these results and caveats: Because the study included only a couple of donors, the extent to which the findings can be generalized is limited. A small fraction of clonotypes appeared in both the CD4 and CD8 compartments, likely as a result of convergent recombination. Computational filtering was needed because FACS-sorted repertoires could contain abundant contaminating clonotypes from the bulk population. Most clones expanded after primary vaccination (around 96% of CD4 and about 85% of CD8) were re-detected after the booster, suggesting that broad memory maintenance occurred. The secondary T-cell response was found to be weaker but faster than the primary response, with a peak reached on day 5 rather than on day 15.

In light of the paper, this sample's treatment or condition label describes: live attenuated yellow fever vaccine strain. At each blood-draw timepoint, two biological replicates of bulk PBMCs were obtained. A standard Ficoll-Paque protocol was used to isolate PBMCs from peripheral blood. TriZol was used to extract RNA from bulk PBMCs, CD4 and CD8 fractions, and dextramer-positive and dextramer-negative fractions. From the cysteine through the phenylalanine, the CDR3 covers 13 amino acids. Only the CDR3 portion is preserved as DNA: 39 bases, with reading frame beginning at the first base. Between the V and J ends, shortened by 10 bases and 2 bases respectively, the junction contains 13 bases. Taken from the germline V gene, the CDR1 and CDR2 loops are ENHRY and SYGVKD. This clonotype was counted a few times. What antigen it recognizes has not been identified. No per-base quality is available; no much larger clone lies one base away.

Synthesis of TCR cDNA relied on 5'RACE template switching, a step that introduced a universal primer site along with unique molecular identifiers. cDNA synthesis was primed from both the TCR alpha and TCR beta constant segments. Library amplification used two PCR steps, and the second PCR step added sample barcodes and sequencing adapters. Sequencing of libraries was performed on Illumina HiSeq 2500 (2x100 bp) or NovaSeq (2x150 bp). Turning to the authors' computational methods: Demultiplexing of reads and collapsing into UMI consensus sequences were performed with MIGEC, and V(D)J alignment was carried out with MiXCR. Clonotypes responding to the vaccine were identified with edgeR on replicate PBMC samples, with the criteria of FDR below 0.01 and a log2 fold change above 5 up to day 15. Each bulk clonotype received a CD4 or CD8 identity based on whether the sequenced CD4 or CD8 repertoire contained that clonotype at higher abundance. The public reads were reprocessed in TCRdb via fastp at Q25 and MiXCR, keeping in-frame beta chains. Records with the same CDR3 protein are collapsed into one entry carrying the most frequent genes and DNA. These V and J calls are TCRdb output, not the study's own analysis. The sample includes some 300,000 distinct CDR3 sequences, with around 8.1% observed a single time. Approximately 15% of the sample rests with the top ten.

Sequenced material: PBMCs, taken about 49 days after the first yellow fever vaccination. The source of this sequence is a man aged 18 to 29 who received the YFV17D yellow fever vaccine. The chain was built from TRBV10-3 and TRBJ2-3; no D gene is confidently identified. In nucleotide form, the sequence is TGTGCCACCTCGGGTTCCTCCACAGATACGCAGTATTTT. This is translated as CATSGSSTDTQYF.